A single sample is the source of the 30 T cell receptor beta chains below, sequenced in a study of Ad26.COV2.S vaccination and SARS-CoV-2 variants. Repertoires were generated with immunoSEQ multiplex PCR, while TCRdb's copy carries only in-frame clones and drops some. The repertoire holds hundreds of thousands of clones, 89% seen once, with over 1.3% in the top ten. Treatment defined: approximately 18 received Ad26.COV2.S at low or high dose, single or two shots; several received placebo; per-sample allocation not given. Sampling occurred on day 63 after the first vaccine or placebo injection. The sample was peripheral blood, taken in a trial of Ad26.COV2.S vaccine versus placebo. These receptors all stem from a person between 18 and 65 years old who received the Ad26.COV2.S COVID-19 vaccine or a placebo.

V usage is TRBV3-1 (or the pseudogene TRBV3-2) and J usage is TRBJ2-1; D is tentatively TRBD1 or TRBD2 (5 bases each). This CDR3 has 15 residues. Trimming left V 4 bases short and J 6 bases short, with 16 bases between. CDR1 is LGHDT, CDR2 YNNKEL, per germline (reference sequence). The CDR3 loop is CASSLGTPRANEQFF. The CDR3 DNA reads as TGTGCCAGCAGCCTCGGGACCCCCAGGGCCAATGAGCAGTTCTTC.

The V call is TRBV7-3, the J call TRBJ2-2; D is unresolved. Germline assignment: CDR1 SGHTA and CDR2 FQGTGA. The CDR3 totals 13 residues. The V end lost 7 bases, the J end lost 0 bases, and 6 bases lay between the germline ends. The CDR3 nucleotides are TGTGCCAGCAAACGTACGAACACCGGGGAGCTGTTTTTT. It encodes CASKRTNTGELFF.

This clone has only a few counts. The chain uses TRBV18 and TRBJ1-2; D not resolved. This CDR3 has 13 amino acids. The germline gives CDR1 KGHSH, CDR2 LQKENI. Between the trimmed V and J ends, which lost 6 bases and 8 bases, there was a span of 16 bases. CDR3 DNA: TGTGCCAGCTCTTTAGCAGCCCTGCTGGGCTACACCTTC. It specifies CASSLAALLGYTF. The entire variable domain, with the rest obtained from reference TRBV18 and TRBJ1-2, is as follows: NAGVMQNPRHLVRRRGQEARLRCSPMKGHSHVYWYRQLPEEGLKFMVYLQKENIIDESGMPKERFSAEFPKEGPSILRIQQVVRGDSAAYFCASSLAALLGYTFGSGTRLTVV.

The chain joins TRBV3-1 (or the pseudogene TRBV3-2) to TRBJ2-2; possible D gene TRBD2, 6 bases. Trimming removed 0 bases at V and 0 bases at J, with 11 bases between. This CDR3 spans 17 amino acids. CDR1 LGHDT and CDR2 YNNKEL come from the germline V gene (reference sequence). Here the CDR3 DNA reads TGTGCCAGCAGCCAAGAAGGGGTAGCGGCGAACACCGGGGAGCTGTTTTTT. Its protein is CASSQEGVAANTGELFF.

This chain joins TRBV3-1 (or the pseudogene TRBV3-2) and TRBJ2-3, with 7 bases matching TRBD1. The V gene's germline CDR1 is LGHDT and CDR2 YNNKEL (reference sequence). V trimming: 4 bases; J trimming: 1 base; junction bases outside the gene matches: 5. CDR3 length: 15 residues. CDR3 protein: CASSPGQPRTDTQYF. In DNA, the CDR3 is TGTGCCAGCAGCCCGGGACAGCCACGCACAGATACGCAGTATTTT.

The CDR3 DNA is TGTGCCAGCAGTTTTGGACCTGGCCATCAGAATGAAAAACTGTTTTTT. It translates to CASSFGPGHQNEKLFF. The gene calls are TRBV5-4 and TRBJ1-4; no definite D call. The CDR3 runs 16 residues. The V end was cut by 5 bases, the J end by 5 bases, with 19 bases between. Per germline, CDR1 SGHNT and CDR2 YYREEE (reference sequence).

The chain has TRBV9 and TRBJ1-1, with TRBD1 matching 8 bases. Germline lookup yields CDR1 SGDLS and CDR2 YYNGEE. The CDR3 totals 17 residues. The J segment lost 1 base and the V segment lost 3 bases, leaving 11 bases of the junction unmatched. Written as DNA, the CDR3 is TGTGCCAGCAGCGGAATCTCCCCGACAGGGGAGAACACTGAAGCTTTCTTT. Its translation is CASSGISPTGENTEAFF.

The CDR3 sequence is CASSAGTVSGVPHPETQYF. Here the CDR3 DNA reads TGTGCCAGTAGTGCTGGGACAGTTAGCGGGGTCCCTCACCCAGAGACCCAGTACTTC. The rearrangement joins TRBV19 to TRBJ2-5, with D possibly matching TRBD2 (8 bases). The CDR3 is 19 amino acids. Germline V gives CDR1 LNHDA, CDR2 SQIVND (reference sequence). The V end was cut by 5 bases, the J end by 4 bases, with 29 bases between.

CDR3 coding DNA: TGTGCCAGCAGCTTATATCCGGCCGGGGAGCTGTTTTTT. Translation: CASSLYPAGELFF. The chain is built from TRBV7-3 and TRBJ2-2; D is ambiguous. Germline V lookup: CDR1 SGHTA, CDR2 FQGTGA. This CDR3 is 13 amino acids long. V was pared by 2 bases and J by 6 bases, with 7 bases between.

The chain joins TRBV3-1 (or the pseudogene TRBV3-2) to TRBJ2-7; 10 positions match TRBD1. The junction had 3 bases not matched to a gene; V was cut back by 6 bases and J by 7 bases. CDR1 and CDR2 from the germline V gene are LGHDT and YNNKEL (reference sequence). The CDR3 is made up of 12 amino acids. CDR3 in amino acids: CASRGQGREQYF. The CDR3, as DNA: TGTGCCAGCAGGGGACAGGGGAGGGAGCAGTACTTC.

This clone was recorded once. V usage is TRBV27 and J usage is TRBJ1-2; D is ambiguous. The CDR3 contains 14 residues. V was clipped by 7 bases and J by 0 bases, with 12 bases between them. The germline gives CDR1 MNHEY, CDR2 SMNVEV (reference sequence). The CDR3 loop reads CASKGSVANYGYTF. The CDR3, as DNA: TGTGCCAGCAAGGGTTCGGTAGCTAACTATGGCTACACCTTC.

The genes are TRBV12-3 or TRBV12-4 and TRBJ2-2; perhaps D is TRBD1 or TRBD2 (6 bases each). Trimming removed 3 bases at V and 8 bases at J, with 10 bases between. The CDR3 spans 13 residues. CDR3 DNA: TGTGCCAGCAGTTTGTGGGGGGCTGGGGAGCTGTTTTTT. Its translation is CASSLWGAGELFF.

V is TRBV21-1 and J is TRBJ2-7. TRBV21-1 is annotated as a pseudogene. This CDR3 spans 19 amino acids. The CDR3 loop reads CASSKAQEAGTREAYEQYF. The CDR3 nucleotides are TGTGCCAGCAGCAAAGCTCAGGAGGCCGGGACAAGGGAGGCCTACGAGCAGTACTTC.

The chain employs TRBV3-1 (or the pseudogene TRBV3-2) and TRBJ2-7; unclear D gene. The CDR3 consists of 11 residues. Germline CDR1 is LGHDT and CDR2 is YNNKEL (reference sequence). Trimming left V 3 bases short and J 7 bases short, with 7 bases between. The CDR3 protein is CASSQTREQYF. DNA for the CDR3: TGTGCCAGCAGCCAGACACGGGAGCAGTACTTC.

The chain employs TRBV29-1 and TRBJ2-7; 7 bases agree with TRBD1. V dropped 4 bases and J dropped 7; count of bases not matched to a gene: 13. CDR3 length: 14 residues. Looked up from germline, CDR1 is SQVTM and CDR2 is ANQGSEA. In DNA, the CDR3 is TGCAGCGTTGGAGTCGTGGCAGGGGGTTCGGAGCAGTACTTC. This encodes CSVGVVAGGSEQYF.

The chain carries TRBV10-3 and TRBJ1-1, with D possibly matching TRBD1 (6 bases). The V end lost 1 base, the J end lost 0 bases, and 18 bases lay between the germline ends. This CDR3 has 18 amino acids. Germline V gene data show CDR1 as ENHRY and CDR2 as SYGVKD. CDR3: CAISEYRGGSEMNTEAFF. The DNA for the CDR3 is TGTGCCATCAGTGAGTACAGAGGGGGGAGTGAGATGAACACTGAAGCTTTCTTT.

The rearrangement links TRBV6-5 to TRBJ2-7; 7 nucleotides agree with TRBD2. The germline gives CDR1 MNHEY, CDR2 SVGAGI. The CDR3 totals 16 residues. V lost 2 bases, J lost 0 bases, and 7 bases stayed unmatched. CDR3 loop: CASSYIGRGTSYEQYF. In nucleotides, the CDR3 is TGTGCCAGCAGTTACATTGGGCGGGGGACCTCCTACGAGCAGTACTTC.

The rearrangement links TRBV7-2 to TRBJ2-1; the match to TRBD2 covers 8 bases. The trim removed 2 bases at V and 10 bases at J, leaving 7 bases unmatched. The CDR3 runs to 14 residues. Germline loops: CDR1 SGHTA, CDR2 FQGNSA. The CDR3 region is CASSLYGRAREQFF. The CDR3 coding sequence is TGTGCCAGCAGCTTATACGGGAGGGCCCGGGAGCAGTTCTTC.

The chain uses TRBV5-1 and TRBJ2-1, with D perhaps assigned TRBD1 or TRBD2 (5 bases each). Germline loops: CDR1 SGHRS, CDR2 YFSETQ. CDR3 size: 15 residues. The V end was cut by 1 base, the J end by 4 bases, with 12 bases between. The CDR3 DNA reads as TGCGCCAGCAGCTTGCTGGGGACGTTGTACAATGAGCAGTTCTTC. It encodes CASSLLGTLYNEQFF.

This chain joins TRBV5-6 and TRBJ1-3; 7 positions agree with TRBD1. CDR3 length equals 15 residues. The ends lost 4 bases at V and 0 bases at J; junction bases unmatched: 4. Germline CDR1 reads SGHDT; CDR2 reads YYEEEE. The CDR3 loop reads CASSRQGYSGNTIYF. The CDR3 nucleotides are TGTGCCAGCAGCCGACAGGGATACTCTGGAAACACCATATATTTT.

V is TRBV10-3 and J is TRBJ2-6, with 9 bases lining up with TRBD1. This CDR3 spans 15 amino acids. Germline V CDR1 and CDR2: ENHRY, SYGVKD. Germline trimming cut 4 bases from V and 2 bases from J; bases unmatched to any gene: 0. CDR3 DNA: TGTGCCATCAGTGGACAGGGGGCTGGGGCCAACGTCCTGACTTTC. Residues: CAISGQGAGANVLTF.

The chain couples TRBV7-2 to TRBJ2-7; possibly TRBD1 for D (6 bases). The CDR3 totals 14 residues. Germline-derived CDR1 and CDR2 are SGHTA and FQGNSA. The V gene lost 2 bases and the J gene lost 3 bases, with 11 bases spanning the gap. CDR3 coding DNA: TGTGCCAGCAGCTTACTGGGGGCGAACTACGAGCAGTACTTC. Encoded protein: CASSLLGANYEQYF.

This clone was found once. The chain uses TRBV27 and TRBJ1-2; a possible D gene is TRBD1 (6 bases). V was cut by 5 bases and J by 4 bases, with 20 bases left in between. Germline assignment: CDR1 MNHEY and CDR2 SMNVEV (reference sequence). The CDR3 is 16 residues long. The CDR3 nucleotides read TGTGCCAGCAGTCCAACGGGACACCCCAGCGGCTATGGCTACACCTTC. It encodes CASSPTGHPSGYGYTF.

This clone came up once. The V call is TRBV11-3, the J call TRBJ2-2, with D tentatively TRBD1 or TRBD2 (5 bases each). Germline CDR1 SGHNT, CDR2 YENEEA. The CDR3 covers 15 residues. Trimming shortened V by 6 bases and J by 2 bases, and 13 bases separated the two germline ends. CDR3 sequence: CASSFTGTNTGELFF. The DNA of the CDR3 is TGTGCCAGCAGTTTTACCGGGACCAACACCGGGGAGCTGTTTTTT.

The rearrangement uses TRBV5-6 and TRBJ2-3, with D perhaps being TRBD1 or TRBD2 (5 bases each). In germline, CDR1 is SGHDT, CDR2 YYEEEE. Trimming pared 4 bases from V and 4 bases from J, leaving 13 bases between. This CDR3 has 14 residues. The DNA for the CDR3 is TGTGCCAGCAGCCTTCAGGGTAGCGCAGATACGCAGTATTTT. It yields the protein CASSLQGSADTQYF.

Of note for this clone: This specimen includes other DNA sequences encoding the same CDR3. The rearrangement links TRBV5-4 to TRBJ2-3; 7 bases fit TRBD1. The CDR3 length is 15 residues. Trimming took 0 bases from V and 2 from J; bases not matched to a gene: 3. CDR1 and CDR2 from the germline V gene are SGHNT and YYREEE (reference sequence). CDR3 DNA sequence: TGTGCCAGCAGCTTGGGACAGGGATCCACAGATACGCAGTATTTT. Encoded protein: CASSLGQGSTDTQYF.

The chain uses TRBV4-2 and TRBJ2-7, with D possibly matching TRBD2 (6 bases). The V end lost 1 base, the J end lost 3 bases, and 16 bases lay between the germline ends. Germline V gene data show CDR1 as LGHNA and CDR2 as YNFKEQ. This CDR3 is built from 16 residues. The CDR3 loop is CASSQAGRLDLYEQYF. CDR3 nucleotides: TGTGCCAGCAGCCAAGCGGGGAGACTAGACCTCTACGAGCAGTACTTC.

This clone appeared a single time. This same CDR3 is encoded by further DNA sequences in the sample. The rearrangement links TRBV3-1 (or the pseudogene TRBV3-2) to TRBJ2-1, with TRBD1 matching over 7 bases. The CDR3 runs to 15 residues. J lost 4 bases, V lost 0 bases, and 3 bases had no gene match. The germline CDR1 and CDR2 sequences are LGHDT and YNNKEL (reference sequence). CDR3 protein: CASSQEDRAYNEQFF. The DNA of the CDR3 is TGTGCCAGCAGCCAAGAAGACAGGGCATACAATGAGCAGTTCTTC.

Only a few counts were recorded for this clone. The chain uses TRBV10-3 and TRBJ1-1, with D uncertain. The CDR3 is 8 amino acids. Germline lookup yields CDR1 ENHRY and CDR2 SYGVKD. Trimming took 6 bases from V and 9 from J, leaving 2 bases between them. The CDR3 bases are TGTGCCATCAGGAAAGCTTTCTTT. Translated, it gives CAIRKAFF.

This clone was counted a single time. This chain joins TRBV30 and TRBJ1-5; D perhaps matches TRBD1 (5 bases). The CDR3 has 15 amino acids. Per the germline V gene, CDR1 is GTSNPN and CDR2 is SVGIG (reference sequence). V shed 0 bases and J shed 5 bases, with 14 bases lying between them. This chain's CDR3 is CAWSVKDRNHQPQHF. CDR3 DNA sequence: TGTGCCTGGAGTGTCAAAGACAGAAACCATCAGCCCCAGCATTTT.